This T cell receptor (beta chain) was sequenced during a study of shared clonotypes between healthy human individuals. Looking at the study overall: The plates for each donor numbered three CD4 naive, three CD4 memory, two CD8 naive and one CD8 memory.

Whole-study results and caveats: Generation probabilities were higher for clonotypes shared across all four sorted-subset donors than for unshared ones.

Germline CDR1 MNHNS, CDR2 SASEGT. V dropped 2 bases and J dropped 4; count of bases not matched to a gene: 5. The CDR3 sequence is 15 residues long. When replicate PCRs were run on sorted subsets, they used 200 ng DNA, 30,000 to 35,000 T cell genomes. Study processing details: ImmunoSEQ gave junction-only sequences without quality scores, so filtering differed. This table comes from immunoSEQ multiplex PCR, and its TCRdb copy is limited to in-frame clones, with some not included. The V and J calls and the clone size are those of that table, but D and trimming were determined from the DNA. Of a few million clones listed, approximately 94% were seen once; the top ten hold 0.13%. Comment on this clone: What it binds is unknown.

The chain links TRBV6-1 to TRBJ1-2; 9 nucleotides align to TRBD1. The source is a man aged 18 to 29 in good health. Sequencing used naive CD4+ T cells sorted from blood. Indicated subset: CD45RA+ positively selected. The CDR3 is CASSEWTGAGYGYTF. The CDR3 nucleotides read TGTGCCAGCAGTGAATGGACAGGGGCAGGCTATGGCTACACCTTC.